A selection of T cell receptor beta chains follows, all from one sample in a study of T cell responses to AZD1222 COVID-19 vaccine. Assay: immunoSEQ multiplex PCR; the TCRdb copy retains only in-frame clones and omits some. Altogether approximately 50,000 clones are present, approximately 85% being singletons, with the ten largest covering 15% to 20%. The source material was peripheral blood, sampled on day 0 of MenACWY control vaccination. The source is an adult in good health. The CDR3 runs from the conserved cysteine through the conserved F or W. The D gene is left open where the match is weak. Not every row has a clone size; where given, it reads once, few, many or a size class.

size,V,D,J,CDR3,DNA
-,TRBV13,TRBD2,TRBJ2-7,CASSSRTSGTYEQYF,TGTGCCAGCAGCAGCCGGACTAGCGGGACTTACGAGCAGTACTTC
-,TRBV19,-,TRBJ1-4,CASSIGQGDEKLFF,TGTGCCAGTAGTATCGGACAAGGTGATGAAAAACTGTTTTTT
-,TRBV3-1/TRBV3-2,-,TRBJ2-4,CASSLGLEGDKNIQYF,TGTGCCAGCAGCCTCGGATTAGAGGGGGACAAAAACATTCAGTACTTC
once,TRBV4-1,-,TRBJ2-5,CASSQDRTAQETQYF,TGCGCCAGCAGCCAAGATAGGACAGCCCAAGAGACCCAGTACTTC
-,TRBV9,-,TRBJ1-2,CASSADGNYGYTF,TGTGCCAGCAGCGCGGACGGAAACTATGGCTACACCTTC
-,TRBV6-2/TRBV6-3,-,TRBJ2-1,CASSYSPGVGNEQFF,TGTGCCAGCAGTTACAGTCCGGGGGTCGGGAATGAGCAGTTCTTC
-,TRBV6-5,-,TRBJ1-3,CASSPYGIAGNTIYF,TGTGCCAGCAGTCCCTATGGGATCGCGGGAAACACCATATATTTT
once,TRBV5-1,TRBD1,TRBJ2-1,CASSPGQGAYNEQFF,TGCGCCAGCAGCCCCGGACAGGGGGCCTACAATGAGCAGTTCTTC
-,TRBV28,TRBD2,TRBJ2-1,CASSLGSGPDNEQFF,TGTGCCAGCAGTTTAGGTAGCGGGCCCGACAATGAGCAGTTCTTC
-,TRBV15,TRBD1,TRBJ1-4,CATSEQGRGLLGEKLFF,TGTGCCACCAGCGAACAGGGGAGGGGACTCCTGGGTGAAAAACTGTTTTTT
few,TRBV11-2,TRBD2,TRBJ2-5,CASSLVGGGVETQYF,TGTGCCAGCAGCTTAGTCGGGGGGGGAGTCGAGACCCAGTACTTC
few,TRBV30,TRBD1,TRBJ1-6,CAWSPPGQGFYSPLHF,TGTGCCTGGAGTCCTCCGGGACAGGGGTTTTATTCACCCCTCCACTTT
-,TRBV2,TRBD1,TRBJ2-7,CASSDRTGGRAEQYF,TGTGCCAGCAGTGACAGGACAGGAGGAAGAGCGGAGCAGTACTTC
once,TRBV6-1,-,TRBJ2-7,CASRQPGTRNYEQYF,TGTGCCAGCAGACAACCCGGGACAAGGAACTACGAGCAGTACTTC
-,TRBV5-7,-,TRBJ1-5,CASSLGRVIVGSNQPQHF,TGTGCCAGCAGCTTGGGCAGGGTAATAGTCGGAAGCAATCAGCCCCAGCATTTT
-,TRBV29-1,TRBD1,TRBJ2-7,CSVEGRDSYEQYF,TGCAGCGTTGAAGGCCGGGACAGCTACGAGCAGTACTTC
medium-sized,TRBV4-2,-,TRBJ1-4,CASSQAQGLGNEKLFF,TGTGCCAGCAGCCAGGCCCAGGGTTTAGGTAATGAAAAACTGTTTTTT
-,TRBV4-1,-,TRBJ2-7,CASSQDGQLSYEQYF,TGCGCCAGCAGCCAAGATGGCCAGTTAAGCTACGAGCAGTACTTC
-,TRBV5-1,TRBD2,TRBJ2-1,CASSLEAGLFSYNEQFF,TGCGCCAGCAGCTTAGAAGCGGGACTCTTCTCCTACAATGAGCAGTTCTTC
-,TRBV4-3,TRBD2,TRBJ2-7,CASSQHRLAGEYEQYF,TGCGCCAGCAGCCAACACCGACTAGCGGGGGAGTACGAGCAGTACTTC
-,TRBV4-3,TRBD2,TRBJ2-1,CASSQGTSGSDEQFF,TGCGCCAGCAGCCAAGGGACTAGCGGGAGCGATGAGCAGTTCTTC
-,TRBV5-1,-,TRBJ2-7,CASTQYPRAPYEQYF,TGCGCCAGCACCCAATACCCAAGGGCCCCCTACGAGCAGTACTTC
-,TRBV2,-,TRBJ1-1,CASRRDELNTEAFF,TGTGCCAGCAGGAGGGACGAATTGAACACTGAAGCTTTCTTT
few,TRBV4-1,TRBD2,TRBJ2-7,CASSQALGLASGEQYF,TGCGCCAGCAGCCAAGCCCTGGGACTAGCTTCGGGGGAGCAGTACTTC
-,TRBV7-9,-,TRBJ2-1,CASSLGGGSYNEQFF,TGTGCCAGCAGCTTAGGAGGGGGCTCCTACAATGAGCAGTTCTTC
-,TRBV4-3,-,TRBJ2-7,CASSQEVGMDYEQYF,TGCGCCAGCAGCCAAGAGGTTGGCATGGACTACGAGCAGTACTTC
-,TRBV2,TRBD2,TRBJ2-7,CASSVGLAENSYEQYF,TGTGCCAGCAGTGTAGGGCTAGCGGAAAACTCCTACGAGCAGTACTTC
-,TRBV29-1,-,TRBJ1-1,CSADLEGAGTEAFF,TGCAGCGCCGACCTTGAAGGGGCAGGCACTGAAGCTTTCTTT
-,TRBV4-3,-,TRBJ2-7,CASSQDLGRGDYEQYF,TGCGCCAGCAGCCAAGATCTCGGGCGGGGTGACTACGAGCAGTACTTC
-,TRBV6-6,TRBD1,TRBJ2-7,CASIPRDRDYEQYF,TGTGCCAGCATCCCCCGGGACAGAGACTACGAGCAGTACTTC
-,TRBV20-1,-,TRBJ2-2,CSGQGSGELFF,TGCAGTGGGCAGGGGTCCGGGGAGCTGTTTTTT
-,TRBV7-9,TRBD1,TRBJ1-6,CASSLGTVYNSPLHF,TGTGCCAGCAGCCTGGGGACAGTATATAATTCACCCCTCCACTTT
-,TRBV27,-,TRBJ1-3,CASSLLGSTLSGNTIYF,TGTGCCAGCAGTCTTCTAGGAAGCACGCTCTCTGGAAACACCATATATTTT